This TCR beta chain was profiled in a study of shared clonotypes between healthy human individuals. For the study at large: The donor pool was made up of a couple of women and a few men aged 18 to 49.

Sequenced by immunoSEQ multiplex PCR; TCRdb stores in-frame clones only, minus some. The table lists roughly 1,500,000 clones, approximately 98% of them singletons. This CDR3 has 17 amino acids. The V and J ends lost 6 bases and 2 bases, in that order; junction bases with no gene match: 13. CDR1 is KGHSH, CDR2 LQKENI, per germline. The receptor's source is a man in his thirties or forties in good health. Sequenced: naive CD4+ T cells sorted from blood. The sample's subset: CD45RA+ positively selected. V and J are TRBV18 and TRBJ1-5; 7 bases are shared with TRBD1. CDR3 nucleotides: TGTGCCAGCTCCCGGGACAGACGTGCGCGGGGCAATCAGCCCCAGCATTTT. Encoded protein: CASSRDRRARGNQPQHF.